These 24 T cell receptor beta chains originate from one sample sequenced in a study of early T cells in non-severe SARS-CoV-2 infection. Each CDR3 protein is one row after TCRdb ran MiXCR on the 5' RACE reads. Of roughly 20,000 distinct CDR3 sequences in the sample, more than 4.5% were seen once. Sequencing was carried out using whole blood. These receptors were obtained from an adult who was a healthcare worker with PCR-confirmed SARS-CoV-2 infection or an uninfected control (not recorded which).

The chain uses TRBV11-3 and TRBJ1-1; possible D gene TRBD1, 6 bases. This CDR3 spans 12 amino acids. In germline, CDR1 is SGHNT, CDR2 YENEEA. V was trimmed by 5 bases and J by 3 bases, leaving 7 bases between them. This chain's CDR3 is CASSAGDTEAFF. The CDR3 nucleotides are TGTGCCAGCAGCGCAGGGGACACTGAAGCTTTCTTT.

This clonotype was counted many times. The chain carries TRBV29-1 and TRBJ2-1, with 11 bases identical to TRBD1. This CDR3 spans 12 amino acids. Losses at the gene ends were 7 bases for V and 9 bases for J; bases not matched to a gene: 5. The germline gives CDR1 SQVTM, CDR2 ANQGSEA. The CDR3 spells CSDWDRGFEQFF. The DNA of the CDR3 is TGCAGCGACTGGGACAGGGGGTTTGAGCAGTTCTTC.

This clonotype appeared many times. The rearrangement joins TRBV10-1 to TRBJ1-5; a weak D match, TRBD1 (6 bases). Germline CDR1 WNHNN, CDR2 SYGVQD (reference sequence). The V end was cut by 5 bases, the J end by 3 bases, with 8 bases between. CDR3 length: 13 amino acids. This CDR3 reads CASSTGINQPQHF. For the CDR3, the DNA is TGCGCCAGCAGTACAGGGATCAATCAGCCCCAGCATTTT.

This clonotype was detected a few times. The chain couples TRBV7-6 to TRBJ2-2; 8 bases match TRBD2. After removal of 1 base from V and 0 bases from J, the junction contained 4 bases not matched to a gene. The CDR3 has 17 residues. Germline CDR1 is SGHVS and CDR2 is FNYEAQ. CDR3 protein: CASSLGAGLANTGELFF. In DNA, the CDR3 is TGTGCCAGCAGCTTAGGTGCGGGACTAGCGAACACCGGGGAGCTGTTTTTT.

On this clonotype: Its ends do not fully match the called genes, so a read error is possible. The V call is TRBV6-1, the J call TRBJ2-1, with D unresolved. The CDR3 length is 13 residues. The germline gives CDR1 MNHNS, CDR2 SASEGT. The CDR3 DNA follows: TGTGCCATACAACTTCTCTCCTACAATGAGCAGTTCTTT. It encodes CAIQLLSYNEQFF.

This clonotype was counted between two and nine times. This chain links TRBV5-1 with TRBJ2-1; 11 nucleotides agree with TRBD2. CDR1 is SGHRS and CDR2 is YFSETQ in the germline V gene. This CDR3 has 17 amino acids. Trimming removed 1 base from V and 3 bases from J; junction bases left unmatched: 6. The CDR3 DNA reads TGCGCCAGCAGCTTGCCCCGCGGGACTAGCGGCTACAATGAGCAGTTCTTC. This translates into CASSLPRGTSGYNEQFF.

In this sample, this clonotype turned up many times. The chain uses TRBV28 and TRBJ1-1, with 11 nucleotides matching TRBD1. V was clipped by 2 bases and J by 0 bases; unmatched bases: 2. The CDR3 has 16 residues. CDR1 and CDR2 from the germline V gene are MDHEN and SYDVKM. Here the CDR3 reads CASSLRTGGLNTEAFF. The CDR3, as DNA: TGTGCCAGCAGTTTAAGGACAGGGGGCTTGAACACTGAAGCTTTCTTT.

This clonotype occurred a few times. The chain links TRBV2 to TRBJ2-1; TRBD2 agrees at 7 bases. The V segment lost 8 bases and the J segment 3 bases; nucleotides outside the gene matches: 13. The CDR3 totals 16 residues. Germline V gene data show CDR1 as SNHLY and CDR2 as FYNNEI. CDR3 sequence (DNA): TGTGCCAGCCGAGGCCCCGGGAGCGGGATCTACAATGAGCAGTTCTTC. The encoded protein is CASRGPGSGIYNEQFF.

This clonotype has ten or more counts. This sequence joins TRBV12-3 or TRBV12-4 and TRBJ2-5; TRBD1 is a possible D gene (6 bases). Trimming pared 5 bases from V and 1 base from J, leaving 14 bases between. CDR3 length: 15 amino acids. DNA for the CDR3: TGTGCCAGCAGTCCGACCCCGACAGGCCAAGAGACCCAGTACTTC. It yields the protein CASSPTPTGQETQYF.

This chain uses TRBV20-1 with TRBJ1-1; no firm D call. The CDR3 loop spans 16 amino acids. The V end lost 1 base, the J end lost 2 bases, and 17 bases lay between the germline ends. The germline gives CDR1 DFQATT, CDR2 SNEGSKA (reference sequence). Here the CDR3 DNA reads TGCAGTGCTAGAGGGTTCACCATCGACTTAAACACTGAAGCTTTCTTT. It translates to CSARGFTIDLNTEAFF.

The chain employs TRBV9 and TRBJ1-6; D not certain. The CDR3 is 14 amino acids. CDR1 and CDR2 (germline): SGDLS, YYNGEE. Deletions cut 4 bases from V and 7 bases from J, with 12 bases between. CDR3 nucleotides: TGTGCCAGCAGCCCGGACGTCGGGAATTCACCCCTCCACTTT. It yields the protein CASSPDVGNSPLHF. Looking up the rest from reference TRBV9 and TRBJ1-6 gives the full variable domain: DSGVTQTPKHLITATGQRVTLRCSPRSGDLSVYWYQQSLDQGLQFLIQYYNGEERAKGNILERFSAQQFPDLHSELNLSSLELGDSALYFCASSPDVGNSPLHFGNGTRLTVT.

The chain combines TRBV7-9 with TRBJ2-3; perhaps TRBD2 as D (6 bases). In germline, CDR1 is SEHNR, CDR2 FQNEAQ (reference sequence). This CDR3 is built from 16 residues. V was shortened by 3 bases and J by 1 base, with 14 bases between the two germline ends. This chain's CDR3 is CASSFIRSGGTDTQYF. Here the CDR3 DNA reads TGTGCCAGCAGCTTCATTCGTTCGGGAGGCACAGATACGCAGTATTTT.

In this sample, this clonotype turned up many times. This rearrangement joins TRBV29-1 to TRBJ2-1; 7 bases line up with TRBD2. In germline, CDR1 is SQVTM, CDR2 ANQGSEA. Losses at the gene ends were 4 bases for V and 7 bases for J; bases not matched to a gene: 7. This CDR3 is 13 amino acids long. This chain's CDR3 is CSVATSIFNEQFF. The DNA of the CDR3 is TGCAGCGTTGCGACTAGCATTTTTAATGAGCAGTTCTTC.

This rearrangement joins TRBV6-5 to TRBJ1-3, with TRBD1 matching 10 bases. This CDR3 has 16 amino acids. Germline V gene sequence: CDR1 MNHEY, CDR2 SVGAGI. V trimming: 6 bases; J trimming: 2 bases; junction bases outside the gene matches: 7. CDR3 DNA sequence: TGTGCCAGCAGCACTCGACAGGGGGCACCTGGAAACACCATATATTTT. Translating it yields CASSTRQGAPGNTIYF.

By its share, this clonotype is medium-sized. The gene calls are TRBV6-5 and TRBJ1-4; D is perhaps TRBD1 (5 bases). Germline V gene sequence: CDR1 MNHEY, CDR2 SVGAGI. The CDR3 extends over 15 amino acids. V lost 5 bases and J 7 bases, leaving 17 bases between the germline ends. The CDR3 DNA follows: TGTGCCAGCAGTCCCCCCGGGGGATCGGTTGAAAAACTGTTTTTT. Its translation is CASSPPGGSVEKLFF.

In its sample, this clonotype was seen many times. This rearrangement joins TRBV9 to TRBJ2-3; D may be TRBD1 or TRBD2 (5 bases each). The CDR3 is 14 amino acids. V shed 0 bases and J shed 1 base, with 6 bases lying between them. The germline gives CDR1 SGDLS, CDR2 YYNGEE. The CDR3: CASSVAGRTDTQYF. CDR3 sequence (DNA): TGTGCCAGCAGCGTAGCGGGACGCACAGATACGCAGTATTTT.

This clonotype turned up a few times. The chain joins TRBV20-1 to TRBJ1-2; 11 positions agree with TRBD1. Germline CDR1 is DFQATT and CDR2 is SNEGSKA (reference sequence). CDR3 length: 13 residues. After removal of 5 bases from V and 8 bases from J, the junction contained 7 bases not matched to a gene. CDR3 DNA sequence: TGCAGTGCTGGACAGGGGGCGAGGCGAGGCTACACCTTC. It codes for CSAGQGARRGYTF.

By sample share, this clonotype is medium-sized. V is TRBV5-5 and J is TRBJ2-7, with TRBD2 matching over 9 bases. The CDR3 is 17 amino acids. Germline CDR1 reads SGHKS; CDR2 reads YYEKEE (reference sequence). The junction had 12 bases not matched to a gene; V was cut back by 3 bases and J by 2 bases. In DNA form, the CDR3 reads TGTGCCAGCAGCTGGGGAGCGGCTAGCGGGATGGCCTACGAGCAGTACGTC. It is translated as CASSWGAASGMAYEQYV.

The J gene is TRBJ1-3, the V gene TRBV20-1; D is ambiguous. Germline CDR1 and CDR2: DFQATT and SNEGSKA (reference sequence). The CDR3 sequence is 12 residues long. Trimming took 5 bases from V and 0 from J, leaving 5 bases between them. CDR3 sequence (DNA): TGCAGTGCTCGAGTCTCTGGAAACACCATATATTTT. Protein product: CSARVSGNTIYF.

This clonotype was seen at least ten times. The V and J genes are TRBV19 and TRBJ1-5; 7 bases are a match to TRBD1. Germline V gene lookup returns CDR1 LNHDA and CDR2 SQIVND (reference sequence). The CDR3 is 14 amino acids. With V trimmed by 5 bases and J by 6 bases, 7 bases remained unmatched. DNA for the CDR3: TGTGCCAGTAGTGCACAGGGGCCCCGTCAGCCCCAGCATTTT. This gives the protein CASSAQGPRQPQHF.

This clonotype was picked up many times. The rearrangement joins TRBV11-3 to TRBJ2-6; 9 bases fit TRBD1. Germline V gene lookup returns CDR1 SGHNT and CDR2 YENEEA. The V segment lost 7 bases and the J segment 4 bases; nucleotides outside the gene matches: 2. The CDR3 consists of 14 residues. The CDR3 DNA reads TGTGCCAGCAACAGGGGGCCCGGGGCCAACGTCCTGACTTTC. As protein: CASNRGPGANVLTF. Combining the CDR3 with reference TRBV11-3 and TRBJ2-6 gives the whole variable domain EAGVVQSPRYKIIEKKQPVAFWCNPISGHNTLYWYLQNLGQGPELLIRYENEEAVDDSQLPKDRFSAERLKGVDSTLKIQPAELGDSAVYLCASNRGPGANVLTFGAGSRLTVL.

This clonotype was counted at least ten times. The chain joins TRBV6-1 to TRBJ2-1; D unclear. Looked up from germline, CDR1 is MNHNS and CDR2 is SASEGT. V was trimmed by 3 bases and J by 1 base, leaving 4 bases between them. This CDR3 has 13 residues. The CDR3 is CASSEVSYNEQFF. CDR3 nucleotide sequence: TGTGCCAGCAGTGAGGTTTCCTACAATGAGCAGTTCTTC.

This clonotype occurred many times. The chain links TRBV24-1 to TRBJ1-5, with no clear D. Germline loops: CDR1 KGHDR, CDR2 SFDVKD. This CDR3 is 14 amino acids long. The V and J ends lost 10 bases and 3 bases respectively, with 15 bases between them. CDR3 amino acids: CATSPNTVNQPQHF. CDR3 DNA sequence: TGTGCCACGTCCCCAAACACGGTCAATCAGCCCCAGCATTTT.

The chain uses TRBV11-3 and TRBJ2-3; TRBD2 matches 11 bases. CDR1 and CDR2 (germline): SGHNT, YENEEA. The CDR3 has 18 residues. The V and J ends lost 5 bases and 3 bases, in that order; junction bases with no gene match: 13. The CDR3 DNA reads TGTGCCAGCAGCCACGGGACTTTAGCGGGAGGGAGGACAGATACGCAGTATTTT. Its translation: CASSHGTLAGGRTDTQYF.